The 25 T cell receptor beta chains in this list originate from one sample, sequenced in a study of response to subunit inactivated influenza vaccine. TCRdb reprocessed the RT-PCR reads with MiXCR, giving one entry per CDR3 protein. The sample yields fewer than 650,000 distinct CDR3 sequences, 13% seen once. The sample was PBMCs from blood, taken roughly 6 weeks after vaccination. Receptors originate from a man aged 50 or older who received an inactivated influenza vaccine.

The V call is TRBV12-3 or TRBV12-4, the J call TRBJ2-7; possibly TRBD1 for D (6 bases). This CDR3 has 14 amino acids. V was trimmed by 5 bases and J by 2 bases, leaving 13 bases between them. The CDR3, as DNA: TGTGCCAGCAGTCCATCGGGACAACCCTACGAGCAGTACTTC. As protein: CASSPSGQPYEQYF.

The chain uses TRBV20-1 and TRBJ1-2; the match to TRBD1 covers 7 bases. Germline-derived CDR1 and CDR2 are DFQATT and SNEGSKA (reference sequence). J lost 0 bases, V lost 8 bases, and 6 bases had no gene match. The CDR3 has 13 amino acids. In DNA, the CDR3 is TGCAGTCTAAGGGACAGAACTAACTATGGCTACACCTTC. Its protein is CSLRDRTNYGYTF.

The chain is built from TRBV10-3 and TRBJ1-4; D not certain. The CDR3 is 13 residues long. Germline CDR1 ENHRY, CDR2 SYGVKD. V lost 10 bases and J 4 bases, leaving 13 bases between the germline ends. CDR3 DNA sequence: TGTGCCACCTCGGGGTCGGGTAATGAAAAACTGTTTTTT. This translates into CATSGSGNEKLFF.

This clonotype came up a few times. The genes are TRBV9 and TRBJ2-1, with 10 bases aligning to TRBD2. Looked up from germline, CDR1 is SGDLS and CDR2 is YYNGEE. With V trimmed by 4 bases and J by 0 bases, 7 bases remained unmatched. CDR3 length equals 17 residues. CDR3 DNA: TGTGCCAGCAGCACCGAAGCGGGAGGGCCCTCCTACAATGAGCAGTTCTTC. Translation: CASSTEAGGPSYNEQFF.

This clonotype was seen repeatedly, ten times or more. The rearrangement joins TRBV7-2 to TRBJ2-1; a possible D gene is TRBD1 (5 bases). Looked up from germline, CDR1 is SGHTA and CDR2 is FQGNSA. V was shortened by 5 bases and J by 6 bases, with 11 bases between the two germline ends. This CDR3 is 13 amino acids long. The CDR3, as DNA: TGTGCCAGCAGCCGCGGACAATCCAATGAGCAGTTCTTC. Its protein is CASSRGQSNEQFF.

Ten or more counts support this clonotype. The chain carries TRBV11-2 and TRBJ2-1; TRBD1 matches at 7 bases. CDR1 is SGHAT and CDR2 is FQNNGV in the germline V gene. The CDR3 consists of 13 residues. The trim removed 6 bases at V and 8 bases at J, leaving 7 bases unmatched. CDR3 in amino acids: CASRLNRGHEQFF. In DNA, the CDR3 is TGTGCCAGCAGGCTAAACAGGGGACATGAGCAGTTCTTC.

The chain combines TRBV7-2 with TRBJ2-7; D gene ambiguous. The V gene's germline CDR1 is SGHTA and CDR2 FQGNSA. V was cut by 1 base and J by 0 bases, with 7 bases left in between. The CDR3 has 14 residues. In DNA, the CDR3 is TGTGCCAGCAGCTTAGAACAGTACTCCTACGAGCAGTACTTC. It codes for CASSLEQYSYEQYF.

The table lists this clonotype with a few counts. This chain connects TRBV15 to TRBJ1-2, with a tentative D call TRBD1 (5 bases). The germline V and J ends were trimmed by 0 bases and 6 bases, with 11 bases remaining between them. The CDR3 sequence is 14 residues long. Germline V gene lookup returns CDR1 LNHNV and CDR2 YYDKDF (reference sequence). CDR3 sequence (DNA): TGTGCCACCAGCAGAGAGTCAGGGTTGAATGGCTACACCTTC. It codes for CATSRESGLNGYTF.

The J gene is TRBJ1-2, the V gene TRBV20-1, with 7 bases that match TRBD1. Germline trimming cut 3 bases from V and 7 bases from J; bases unmatched to any gene: 5. Germline values: CDR1 DFQATT, CDR2 SNEGSKA (reference sequence). The CDR3 length is 12 residues. CDR3 protein: CSARGRQGGYTF. The CDR3 nucleotides are TGCAGTGCTAGGGGAAGACAGGGTGGCTACACCTTC.

This clonotype was seen a few times. This chain links TRBV4-3 with TRBJ2-2, with 10 bases matching TRBD2. V gave up 7 bases and J gave up 6 bases; unmatched junction bases: 5. Germline V gene data show CDR1 as LGHNA and CDR2 as YSLEER. The CDR3 spans 14 residues. As DNA, the CDR3 is TGCGCCAGCACCCCAGCGGGGGGGCCCGGGGAGCTGTTTTTT. Translated, it gives CASTPAGGPGELFF.

This clonotype occurred a few times. The CDR3 coding sequence is TGTGCCAGCTCACCACAGGGATTGAATAATTCACCCCTCCACTTT. It yields the protein CASSPQGLNNSPLHF. The chain carries TRBV18 and TRBJ1-6; D is unresolved. This CDR3 contains 15 residues. Germline V gene sequence: CDR1 KGHSH, CDR2 LQKENI. The V gene lost 1 base and the J gene lost 5 bases, with 9 bases spanning the gap. The variable domain in full, with the rest retrieved from reference TRBV18 and TRBJ1-6, is NAGVMQNPRHLVRRRGQEARLRCSPMKGHSHVYWYRQLPEEGLKFMVYLQKENIIDESGMPKERFSAEFPKEGPSILRIQQVVRGDSAAYFCASSPQGLNNSPLHFGNGTRLTVT.

The rearrangement joins TRBV7-2 to TRBJ1-5, with D hard to call. V lost 0 bases, J lost 1 base, and 7 bases lay in between. The CDR3 totals 15 residues. Germline values: CDR1 SGHTA, CDR2 FQGNSA. The CDR3 is CASSLAGPSNQPQHF. CDR3 nucleotides: TGTGCCAGCAGCTTAGCAGGTCCGAGCAATCAGCCCCAGCATTTT.

This clonotype was picked up many times. The chain carries TRBV5-1 and TRBJ2-7, with a possible D match to TRBD2 (5 bases). The CDR3 loop spans 15 amino acids. Germline V lookup: CDR1 SGHRS, CDR2 YFSETQ. The V end lost 0 bases, the J end lost 0 bases, and 10 bases lay between the germline ends. The CDR3 nucleotides read TGCGCCAGCAGCTTGGGACAAGGGAGCTCCTACGAGCAGTACTTC. It yields the protein CASSLGQGSSYEQYF.

This clonotype was counted between two and nine times. The chain recombines TRBV20-1 with TRBJ2-1; 9 bases fit TRBD2. The CDR3 extends over 16 amino acids. The V gene end was trimmed by 2 bases and the J gene end by 4 bases; junction bases not matched to a gene: 9. The germline gives CDR1 DFQATT, CDR2 SNEGSKA (reference sequence). CDR3 bases: TGCAGTGCTAGACAGCCTAGCGGGAAATCATACAATGAGCAGTTCTTC. As protein: CSARQPSGKSYNEQFF.

This clonotype has ten or more counts. The genes are TRBV29-1 and TRBJ2-1, with TRBD2 matching 7 bases. The junction had 20 bases not matched to a gene; V was cut back by 6 bases and J by 9 bases. Germline CDR1 is SQVTM and CDR2 is ANQGSEA. The length of the CDR3 is 16 residues. DNA for the CDR3: TGCAGCGTCGAAACCGGGACTACAATCTTGGAGGGTGAGCAGTTCTTC. Translated: CSVETGTTILEGEQFF.

A few counts support this clonotype. The chain recombines TRBV20-1 with TRBJ1-6; TRBD1 matches at 7 bases. After removal of 6 bases from V and 12 bases from J, the junction contained 11 bases not matched to a gene. The germline CDR1 and CDR2 sequences are DFQATT and SNEGSKA (reference sequence). The CDR3 has 13 amino acids. Here the CDR3 reads CSARRQGRGPLHF. CDR3 coding DNA: TGCAGTGCCCGCCGACAGGGAAGGGGACCCCTCCACTTT.

This sequence joins TRBV6-2 or TRBV6-3 and TRBJ2-2; 7 bases align to TRBD1. The CDR3 spans 15 residues. V shed 6 bases, J shed 8 bases, and the junction held 12 bases outside the gene matches. Germline V gene lookup returns CDR1 MNHEY and CDR2 SVGEGT. The CDR3 here is CASSLGTDPRGELFF. CDR3 sequence (DNA): TGTGCCAGCAGCCTTGGGACAGACCCCCGGGGGGAGCTGTTTTTT.

This clonotype has at least ten counts. V and J are TRBV12-3 or TRBV12-4 and TRBJ2-3; 10 positions agree with TRBD1. This CDR3 comprises 15 residues. J gave up 3 bases and V 6 bases, and 6 bases lay outside the gene matches. The CDR3 protein is CASSPDRGRTDTQYF. The DNA for the CDR3 is TGTGCCAGCAGCCCTGACAGGGGGCGGACAGATACGCAGTATTTT.

The sample holds many counts of this clonotype. The chain has TRBV5-1 and TRBJ2-2, with TRBD1 identical over 8 bases. CDR3 length: 14 residues. Germline CDR1 SGHRS, CDR2 YFSETQ. Trimming cost V 5 bases and J 6 bases; bases outside gene matches: 6. The CDR3 DNA sequence: TGCGCCAGCAGACCGGGACAGGCCGCCGGGGAGCTGTTTTTT. Amino acids: CASRPGQAAGELFF. The full variable domain, rest sourced from reference TRBV5-1 and TRBJ2-2, is KAGVTQTPRYLIKTRGQQVTLSCSPISGHRSVSWYQQTPGQGLQFLFEYFSETQRNKGNFPGRFSGRQFSNSRSEMNVSTLELGDSALYLCASRPGQAAGELFFGEGSRLTVL.

This clonotype has ten or more counts. The CDR3, as DNA: TGTGCCAGCAGCTTAGAGATGGTTGGCAGGGGCTACGAGCAGTACTTC. Translating gives CASSLEMVGRGYEQYF. The chain uses TRBV7-9 and TRBJ2-7, with a possible D match to TRBD1 (6 bases). Trimming removed 1 base from V and 3 bases from J, with 16 bases in between. In germline, CDR1 is SEHNR, CDR2 FQNEAQ (reference sequence). There are 16 residues in the CDR3.

The chain uses TRBV21-1 and TRBJ2-1; TRBD2, as called in the table, went unchecked against the DNA. TRBV21-1 is a pseudogene locus. The CDR3 is made up of 20 amino acids. CDR3 DNA: TGTGCCAGCAGCAAAGGGGAGTGGGGACTAGCGGGCTTACAATACAATGAGCAGTTCTTC. It translates to CASSKGEWGLAGLQYNEQFF.

This clonotype was seen at least ten times. The V gene is TRBV4-3, the J gene TRBJ2-1, with TRBD2 matching over 11 bases. Per the germline V gene, CDR1 is LGHNA and CDR2 is YSLEER. CDR3 length: 16 residues. Unmatched junction bases numbered 5, after V lost 0 bases and J lost 7 bases. CDR3 DNA sequence: TGCGCCAGCAGCCAAGAATTAGCGGGAGGGAAAAATGAGCAGTTCTTC. Its translation is CASSQELAGGKNEQFF.

The chain uses TRBV12-3 or TRBV12-4 and TRBJ1-6; no firm D call. Trimming took off 3 bases at V and 9 bases at J, with 9 bases between the two ends. The CDR3 totals 13 residues. The CDR3 coding sequence is TGTGCCAGCAGTTTGGGTAAACTTTCACCCCTCCACTTT. Its protein is CASSLGKLSPLHF.

The chain joins TRBV11-2 to TRBJ1-2; the D is unclear. This CDR3 comprises 15 residues. The V end lost 1 base, the J end lost 0 bases, and 9 bases lay between the germline ends. Germline V lookup: CDR1 SGHAT, CDR2 FQNNGV. CDR3 nucleotides: TGTGCCAGCAGCTTAGCTAGGAGGGCTAACTATGGCTACACCTTC. It translates to CASSLARRANYGYTF.

The table lists this clonotype with a few counts. The rearrangement links TRBV7-9 to TRBJ2-1, with unresolved D. This CDR3 has 13 residues. Per the germline V gene, CDR1 is SEHNR and CDR2 is FQNEAQ (reference sequence). Trimming cost V 1 base and J 6 bases, with 7 bases left between them. The CDR3 sequence: CASSLGGPNEQFF. CDR3 DNA: TGTGCCAGCAGCTTAGGAGGCCCCAATGAGCAGTTCTTC.